Sequencing of this T cell receptor (beta chain) was carried out in a study of glioma-infiltrating T cells after dendritic cell vaccination. Whole-study results and caveats: Only a small number of patients had complete blood and tumor samples.

Trimming left V 0 bases short and J 3 bases short, with 9 bases between. CDR3 size: 15 residues. Germline CDR1 LGHNA, CDR2 YSLEER. Concerning this clone: Antigen specificity is unknown.

Up to about 2 ug genomic DNA was used for TCRB CDR3 amplification. The PCR used 60 V beta and 13 J beta primers. The method was immunoSEQ multiplex PCR; TCRdb's version includes in-frame clones alone and lacks a portion of them. The data show about 92,000 clones, under 90% seen once. This receptor was taken from a human donor with glioblastoma. The material sequenced was blood, taken before dendritic cell vaccination. This chain joins TRBV4-3 and TRBJ1-5; D unclear. The CDR3 reads CASSQDNRNNQPQHF. The CDR3 coding sequence is TGCGCCAGCAGCCAAGATAACAGAAACAATCAGCCCCAGCATTTT.